The present entry profiles one T cell receptor (beta chain) with its context. Its antigen is not identified. This record belongs to a study of cytotoxic CD8 clonotypes in ibrutinib-treated CLL. Background on the study: Collecting the response samples happened after a median about twelve months of treatment, with a range of 6 to 36. Study results and limitations: At ibrutinib response, clonality increased, and at progression it declined back toward baseline.

The protocol was immunoSEQ multiplex PCR, while the TCRdb copy is restricted to in-frame clones and leaves out a portion. The sample carries more than 15,000 clones, 65% to 70% recorded once. Germline V gene data show CDR1 as SEHNR and CDR2 as FQNEAQ (reference sequence). The V and J ends lost 1 base and 1 base, in that order; junction bases with no gene match: 4. The CDR3 covers 16 residues. The source is a human donor with chronic lymphocytic leukemia. The chain has TRBV7-9 and TRBJ1-5; 7 positions agree with TRBD1. This sample comprised PBMCs, obtained before ibrutinib treatment. The CDR3 is CASSLVGTESNQPQHF. CDR3 sequence (DNA): TGTGCCAGCAGCTTAGTGGGGACAGAGAGCAATCAGCCCCAGCATTTT.